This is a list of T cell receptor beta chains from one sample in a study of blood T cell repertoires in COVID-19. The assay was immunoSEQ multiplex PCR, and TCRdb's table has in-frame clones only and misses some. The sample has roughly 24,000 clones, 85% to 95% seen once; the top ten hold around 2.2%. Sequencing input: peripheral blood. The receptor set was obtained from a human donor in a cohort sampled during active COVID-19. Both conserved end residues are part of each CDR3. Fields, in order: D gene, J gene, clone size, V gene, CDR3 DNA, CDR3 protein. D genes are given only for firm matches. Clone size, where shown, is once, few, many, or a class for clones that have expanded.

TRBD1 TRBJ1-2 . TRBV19 TGTGCCAGTAGTATCCGGACAGGCGTCGCCTATGGCTACACCTTC CASSIRTGVAYGYTF
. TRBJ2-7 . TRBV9 TGTGCCAGCAGCGTAGAACAGAGCTACGAGCAGTACTTC CASSVEQSYEQYF
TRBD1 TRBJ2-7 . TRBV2 TGTGCCAGCAGTGAAGTTGGGACAGGGGGTTCCTACGAGCAGTACTTC CASSEVGTGGSYEQYF
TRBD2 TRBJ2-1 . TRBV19 TGTGCCAGTAGTACCAAAGCGGGGGGTACTTCCCTACTATTATACAATGAGCAGTTCTTC CASSTKAGGTSLLLYNEQFF
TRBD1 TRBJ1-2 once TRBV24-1 TGTGCCACCAGTGATCCCCGGGACAGGGGACTAGCTAACTATGGCTACACCTTC CATSDPRDRGLANYGYTF
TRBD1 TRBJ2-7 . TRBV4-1 TGCGCCAGCAGCCAAGCCGTGAGACAGGGGGTCCGAGAGCAGTACTTC CASSQAVRQGVREQYF
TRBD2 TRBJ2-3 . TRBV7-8 TGTGCCAGCAGCCAATTCGGGATGAATAGCGGGAGGGGGCCAGATACGCAGTATTTT CASSQFGMNSGRGPDTQYF
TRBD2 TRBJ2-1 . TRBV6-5 TGTGCCAGCAGTCCTAGCGGGACTACCTACAATGAGCAGTTCTTC CASSPSGTTYNEQFF
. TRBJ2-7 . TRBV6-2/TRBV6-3 TGTGCCAGCAGTTACGACAAAACCTACGAGCAGTACTTC CASSYDKTYEQYF
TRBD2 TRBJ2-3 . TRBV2 TGTGCCAGCACAACTAGCGGGAGACCAGATACGCAGTATTTT CASTTSGRPDTQYF
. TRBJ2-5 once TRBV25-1 TGTGCCAGCAGTGACGTGAACGAGGAGACCCAGTACTTC CASSDVNEETQYF
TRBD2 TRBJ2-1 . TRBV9 TGTGCCAGCAGCGTAGTTCCTAGCGGGGGGGCGACCTCATCCTACAATGAGCAGTTCTTC CASSVVPSGGATSSYNEQFF
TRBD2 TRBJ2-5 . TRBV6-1 TGTGCCAGCAGTGAACTAGGACTAGCGGGAGTTACCCTAGAGACCCAGTACTTC CASSELGLAGVTLETQYF
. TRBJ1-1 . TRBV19 TGTGCCAGTAAGGTCCCGGAAAGGGGCACTGAAGCTTTCTTT CASKVPERGTEAFF
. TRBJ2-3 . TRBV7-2 TGTGCCAGCAGCCTACCCGGGAGCACAGATACGCAGTATTTT CASSLPGSTDTQYF
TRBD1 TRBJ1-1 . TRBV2 TGTGCCAGCAGTGGAGGGACAGGGTACACTGAAGCTTTCTTT CASSGGTGYTEAFF
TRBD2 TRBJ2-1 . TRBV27 TGTGCCAGCAGGGCTCCGAGGGGACTAGCGGGAGGGCTCTCCTACAATGAGCAGTTCTTC CASRAPRGLAGGLSYNEQFF
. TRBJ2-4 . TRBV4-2 TGTGCCAGCAGCCGTGGAATGACTGTTCAGTACTTC CASSRGMTVQYF
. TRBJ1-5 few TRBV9 TGTGCCAGCAGCGTAGGTTTGAGTAAGAATCAGCCCCAGCATTTT CASSVGLSKNQPQHF
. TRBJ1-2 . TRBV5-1 TGCGCCAGCAGCATCAACAGCTATGGCTACACCTTC CASSINSYGYTF
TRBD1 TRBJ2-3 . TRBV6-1 TGTGCCAGCAGTGAAAGACAGGGGGCCGTAGATACGCAGTATTTT CASSERQGAVDTQYF
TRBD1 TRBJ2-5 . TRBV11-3 TGTGCCAGCAGCCCACCCCCGGGACAGGGGGCCTATGAGACCCAGTACTTC CASSPPPGQGAYETQYF
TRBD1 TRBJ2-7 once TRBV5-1 TGCGCCAGCAGCTTGGCCGGACAGGGGGCGCACGAGCAGTACTTC CASSLAGQGAHEQYF
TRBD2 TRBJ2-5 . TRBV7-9 TGTGCCAGCAGCTCGGGTTCTGGGACTAGCATAGAGACCCAGTACTTC CASSSGSGTSIETQYF
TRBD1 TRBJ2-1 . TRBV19 TGTGCCAGCGTAACAGGGGATGAGCAGTTCTTC CASVTGDEQFF
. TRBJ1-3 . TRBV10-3 TGTGCCATCAGTGAGATAGGAAACACCATATATTTT CAISEIGNTIYF
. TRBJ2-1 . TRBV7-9 TGTGCCAGCAGCTTAGTTGGAGGGGTGGGCAATGAGCAGTTCTTC CASSLVGGVGNEQFF
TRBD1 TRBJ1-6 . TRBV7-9 TGTGCCAGCAGCCCGTGGGACAGGGGAGGTTCACCCCTCCACTTT CASSPWDRGGSPLHF
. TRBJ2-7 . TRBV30 TGTGCCTGGGGAATAGGGGGTGGGGAGCAGTACTTC CAWGIGGGEQYF
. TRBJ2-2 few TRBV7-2 TGTGCCAGCAGTTGGAGTGGGGCAGGGAACACCGGGGAGCTGTTTTTT CASSWSGAGNTGELFF
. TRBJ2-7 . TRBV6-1 TGTGCCAGCAGTGAAGCGGGGCAGCGAGCCTACGAGCAGTACTTC CASSEAGQRAYEQYF
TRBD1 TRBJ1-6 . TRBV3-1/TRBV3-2 TGTGCCAGCAACCAGGGGGGGGCCCATAATTCACCCCTCCACTTT CASNQGGAHNSPLHF
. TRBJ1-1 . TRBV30 TGTGCCTGGAGTGTAGCAGTGAGAGGCACTGAAGCTTTCTTT CAWSVAVRGTEAFF
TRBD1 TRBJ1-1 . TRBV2 TGTGCCAGCAGTGAAATCGGACAGGGGGTTACTGAAGCTTTCTTT CASSEIGQGVTEAFF
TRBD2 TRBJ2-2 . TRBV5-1 TGCGCCAGCAGCTTGTGGCCTAGCGGGACTGCCGGGGAGCTGTTTTTT CASSLWPSGTAGELFF
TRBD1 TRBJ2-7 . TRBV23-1 TGCGCCAGCAGTCAAGTTACGACGGAGACGGGACAGGGTAGGAACGAGCAGTACTTC CASSQVTTETGQGRNEQYF
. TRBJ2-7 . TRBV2 TGTGCCAGCAGTGAGGGCCCTCTTGCCTACGAGCAGTACTTC CASSEGPLAYEQYF
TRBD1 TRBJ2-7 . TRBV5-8 TGTGCCAGCAGCTTACAGGGGCTTGTGAACGAGCAGTACTTC CASSLQGLVNEQYF
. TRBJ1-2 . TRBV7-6 TGTGCCAGCAGCTCCTTCGGGGGAGAGAGCGCGGGTGGCTACACCTTC CASSSFGGESAGGYTF
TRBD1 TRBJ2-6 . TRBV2 TGTGCCAGCAGGGTGGGACAGGGACCCAACGTCCTGACTTTC CASRVGQGPNVLTF
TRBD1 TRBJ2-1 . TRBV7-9 TGTGCCAGCAGTCATTGGACAGGGACCTACAATGAGCAGTTCTTC CASSHWTGTYNEQFF